This TCR beta chain was captured in a study of response to subunit inactivated influenza vaccine. The sample holds a few counts of this clonotype. The CDR3 loop spans 13 amino acids. Germline V gene data show CDR1 as MNHNY and CDR2 as SVGAGI (reference sequence). The V and J ends lost 10 bases and 2 bases respectively, with 15 bases between them. MiXCR, run by TCRdb on the RT-PCR reads, gives a single entry per CDR3 protein. The sample holds roughly 620,000 distinct CDR3 sequences, approximately 10% seen once. This sample was shared with a second study, whose subject was T cells expressing NK-cell markers. In that study: For TCR beta, cDNA was produced by 5'RACE template switching with UMIs.

The sequencing used PBMCs from blood, collected on the day of vaccination. The sequence was obtained from a man in his fifties who received an inactivated influenza vaccine. This rearrangement joins TRBV6-6 to TRBJ2-7, with D maybe TRBD2 (5 bases). CDR3 in amino acids: CATFEAGAYEQYF. The DNA of the CDR3 is TGTGCCACTTTCGAGGCCGGGGCCTACGAGCAGTACTTC.